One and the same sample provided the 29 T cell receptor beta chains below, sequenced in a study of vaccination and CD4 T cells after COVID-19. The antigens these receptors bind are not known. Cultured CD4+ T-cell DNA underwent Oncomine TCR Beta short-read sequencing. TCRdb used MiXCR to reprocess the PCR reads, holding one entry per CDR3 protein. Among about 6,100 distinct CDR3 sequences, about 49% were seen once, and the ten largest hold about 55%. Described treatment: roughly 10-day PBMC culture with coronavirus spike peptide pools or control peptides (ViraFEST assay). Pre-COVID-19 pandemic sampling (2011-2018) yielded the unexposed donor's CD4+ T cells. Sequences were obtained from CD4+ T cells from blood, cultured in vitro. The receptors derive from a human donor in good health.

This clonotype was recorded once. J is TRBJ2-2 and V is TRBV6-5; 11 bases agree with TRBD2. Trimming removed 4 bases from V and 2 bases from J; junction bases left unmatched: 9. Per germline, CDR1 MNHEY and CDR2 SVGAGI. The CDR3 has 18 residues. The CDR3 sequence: CASSSSLLAGANTGELFF. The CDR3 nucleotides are TGTGCCAGCAGTTCCTCTTTACTAGCGGGAGCTAACACCGGGGAGCTGTTTTTT.

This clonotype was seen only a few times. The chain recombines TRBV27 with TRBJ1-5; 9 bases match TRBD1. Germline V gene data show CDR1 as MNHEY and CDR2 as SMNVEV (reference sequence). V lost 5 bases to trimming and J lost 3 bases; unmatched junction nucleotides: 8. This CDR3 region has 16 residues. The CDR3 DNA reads TGTGCCAGCAGTCTCACAGGGGGCAGGGTCAATCAGCCCCAGCATTTT. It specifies CASSLTGGRVNQPQHF.

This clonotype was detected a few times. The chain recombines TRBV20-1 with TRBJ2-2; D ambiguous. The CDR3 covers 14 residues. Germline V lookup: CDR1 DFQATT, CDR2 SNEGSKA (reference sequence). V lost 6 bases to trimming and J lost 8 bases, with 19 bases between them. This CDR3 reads CSASRGAHGGELFF. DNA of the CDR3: TGCAGTGCCTCCCGAGGAGCGCATGGGGGGGAGCTGTTTTTT.

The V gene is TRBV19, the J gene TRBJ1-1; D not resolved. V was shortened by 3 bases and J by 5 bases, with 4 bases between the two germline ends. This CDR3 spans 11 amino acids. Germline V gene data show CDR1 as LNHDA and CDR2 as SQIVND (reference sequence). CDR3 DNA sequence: TGTGCCAGTAGTATTGGGACTGAAGCTTTCTTT. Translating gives CASSIGTEAFF.

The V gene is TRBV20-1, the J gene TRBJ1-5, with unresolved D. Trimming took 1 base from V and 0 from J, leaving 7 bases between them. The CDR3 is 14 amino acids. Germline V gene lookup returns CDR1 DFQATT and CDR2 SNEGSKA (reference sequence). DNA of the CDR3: TGCAGTGCTAGAGTCCCGTTTAGCAATCAGCCCCAGCATTTT. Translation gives CSARVPFSNQPQHF.

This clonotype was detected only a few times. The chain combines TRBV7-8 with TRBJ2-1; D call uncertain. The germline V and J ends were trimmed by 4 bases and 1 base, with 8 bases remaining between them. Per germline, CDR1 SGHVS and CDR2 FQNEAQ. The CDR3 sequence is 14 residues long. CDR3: CASSSQWSYNEQFF. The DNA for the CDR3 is TGTGCCAGCAGCTCCCAGTGGTCCTACAATGAGCAGTTCTTC.

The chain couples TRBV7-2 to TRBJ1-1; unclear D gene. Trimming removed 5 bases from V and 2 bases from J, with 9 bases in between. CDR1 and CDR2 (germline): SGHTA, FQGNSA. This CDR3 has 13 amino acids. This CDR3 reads CASSRAVNTEAFF. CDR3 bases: TGTGCCAGCAGCCGGGCAGTAAACACTGAAGCTTTCTTT.

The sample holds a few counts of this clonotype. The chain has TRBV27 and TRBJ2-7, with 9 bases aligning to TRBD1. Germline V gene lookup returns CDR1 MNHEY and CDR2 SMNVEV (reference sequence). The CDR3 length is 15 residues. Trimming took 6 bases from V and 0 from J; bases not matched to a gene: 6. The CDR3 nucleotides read TGTGCCAGCAGAGGGACAGGGACGAGCTCCTACGAGCAGTACTTC. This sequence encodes CASRGTGTSSYEQYF.

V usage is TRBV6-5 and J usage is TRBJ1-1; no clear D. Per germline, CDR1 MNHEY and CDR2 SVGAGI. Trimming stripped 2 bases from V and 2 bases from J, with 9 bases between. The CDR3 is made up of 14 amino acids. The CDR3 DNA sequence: TGTGCCAGCAGTTACCCGGTGGGTAACACTGAAGCTTTCTTT. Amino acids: CASSYPVGNTEAFF.

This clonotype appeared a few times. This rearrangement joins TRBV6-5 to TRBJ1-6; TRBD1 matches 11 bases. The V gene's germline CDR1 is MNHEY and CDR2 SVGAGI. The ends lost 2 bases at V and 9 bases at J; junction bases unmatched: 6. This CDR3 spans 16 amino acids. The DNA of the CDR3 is TGTGCCAGCAGTTACAACACAGGGACAGGGGGTTCACCCCTCCACTTT. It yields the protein CASSYNTGTGGSPLHF.

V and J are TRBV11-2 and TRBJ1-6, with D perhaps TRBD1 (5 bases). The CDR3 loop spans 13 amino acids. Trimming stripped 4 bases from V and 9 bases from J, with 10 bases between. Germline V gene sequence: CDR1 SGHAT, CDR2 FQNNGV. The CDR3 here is CASSSFRASPLHF. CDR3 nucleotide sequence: TGTGCCAGCAGCTCCTTCAGGGCTTCACCCCTCCACTTT.

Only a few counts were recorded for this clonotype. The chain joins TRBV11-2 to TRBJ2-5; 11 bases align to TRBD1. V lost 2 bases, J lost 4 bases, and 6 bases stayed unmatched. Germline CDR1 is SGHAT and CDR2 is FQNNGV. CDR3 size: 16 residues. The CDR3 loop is CASSLFGTGGVETQYF. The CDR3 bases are TGTGCCAGCAGCTTATTTGGGACAGGGGGTGTAGAGACCCAGTACTTC.

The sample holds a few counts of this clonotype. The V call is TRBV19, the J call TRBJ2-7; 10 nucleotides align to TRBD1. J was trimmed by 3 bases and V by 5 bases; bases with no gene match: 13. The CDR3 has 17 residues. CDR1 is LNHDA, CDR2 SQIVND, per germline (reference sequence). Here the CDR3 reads CASSGTGAVNIFYEQYF. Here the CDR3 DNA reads TGTGCCAGTAGTGGGACAGGGGCTGTCAACATCTTCTACGAGCAGTACTTC.

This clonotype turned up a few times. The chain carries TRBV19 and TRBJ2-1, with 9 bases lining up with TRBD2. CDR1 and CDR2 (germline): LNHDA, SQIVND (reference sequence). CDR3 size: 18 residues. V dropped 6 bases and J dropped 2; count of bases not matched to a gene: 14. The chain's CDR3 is CASSPRRASGNTYNEQFF. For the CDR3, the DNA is TGTGCCAGTAGCCCGAGACGGGCTAGCGGGAACACCTACAATGAGCAGTTCTTC.

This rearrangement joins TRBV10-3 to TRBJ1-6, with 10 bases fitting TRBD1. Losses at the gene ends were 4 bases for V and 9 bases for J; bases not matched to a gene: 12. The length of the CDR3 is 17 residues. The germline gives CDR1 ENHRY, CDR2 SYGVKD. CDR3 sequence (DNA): TGTGCCATCAGTGTCGAACCAAAGGGACAGGGGAGTTCACCCCTCCACTTT. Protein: CAISVEPKGQGSSPLHF.

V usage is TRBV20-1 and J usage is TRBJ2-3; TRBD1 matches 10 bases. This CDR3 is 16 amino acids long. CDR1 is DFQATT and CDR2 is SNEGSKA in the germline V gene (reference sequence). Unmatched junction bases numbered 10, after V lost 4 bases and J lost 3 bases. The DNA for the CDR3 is TGCAGTGCTAAAATCATAAGACAGGGGGCGACAGATACGCAGTATTTT. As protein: CSAKIIRQGATDTQYF.

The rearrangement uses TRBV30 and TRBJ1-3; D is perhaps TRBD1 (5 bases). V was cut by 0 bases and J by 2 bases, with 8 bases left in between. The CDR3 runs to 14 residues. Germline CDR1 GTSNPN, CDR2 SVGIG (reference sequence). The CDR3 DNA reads TGTGCCTGGAGTGTAGGGGTGGCTGGAAACACCATATATTTT. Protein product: CAWSVGVAGNTIYF.

CDR3 sequence: CASRGQGEGEQYF. The CDR3 nucleotides are TGTGCCAGCAGAGGACAGGGTGAAGGGGAGCAGTACTTC. The rearrangement joins TRBV28 to TRBJ2-7; 8 bases align to TRBD1. V was pared by 6 bases and J by 7 bases, with 8 bases of the junction left unmatched. CDR3 length: 13 amino acids. Germline CDR1 reads MDHEN; CDR2 reads SYDVKM.

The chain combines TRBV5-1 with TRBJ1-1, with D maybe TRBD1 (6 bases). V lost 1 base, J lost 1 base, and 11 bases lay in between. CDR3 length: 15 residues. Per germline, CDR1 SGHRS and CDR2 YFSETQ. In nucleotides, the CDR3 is TGCGCCAGCAGCTTGAAGGAGGGGGGGAACACTGAAGCTTTCTTT. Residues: CASSLKEGGNTEAFF.

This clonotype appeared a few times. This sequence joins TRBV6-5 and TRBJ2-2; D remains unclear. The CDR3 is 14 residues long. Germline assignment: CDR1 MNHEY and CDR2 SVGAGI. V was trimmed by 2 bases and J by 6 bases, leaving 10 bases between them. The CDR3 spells CASSYPNTAGELFF. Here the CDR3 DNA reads TGTGCCAGCAGTTACCCCAATACCGCCGGGGAGCTGTTTTTT.

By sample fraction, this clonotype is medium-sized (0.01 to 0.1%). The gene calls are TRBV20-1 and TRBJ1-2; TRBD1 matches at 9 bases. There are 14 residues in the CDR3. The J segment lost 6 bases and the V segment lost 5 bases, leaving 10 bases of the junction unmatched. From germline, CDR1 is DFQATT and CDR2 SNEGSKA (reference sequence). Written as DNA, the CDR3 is TGCAGTGCTGCCTTCCGGGACAGGGAGAATGGCTACACCTTC. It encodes CSAAFRDRENGYTF.

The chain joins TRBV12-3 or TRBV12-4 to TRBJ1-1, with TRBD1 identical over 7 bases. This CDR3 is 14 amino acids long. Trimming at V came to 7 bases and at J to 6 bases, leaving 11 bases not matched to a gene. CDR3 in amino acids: CASNKRDSGAEAFF. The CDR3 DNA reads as TGTGCCAGCAATAAAAGGGACAGCGGCGCTGAAGCTTTCTTT.

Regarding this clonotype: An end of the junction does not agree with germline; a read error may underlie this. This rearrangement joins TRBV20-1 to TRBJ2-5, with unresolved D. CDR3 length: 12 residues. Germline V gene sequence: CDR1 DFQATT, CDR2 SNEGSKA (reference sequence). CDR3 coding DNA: TGCGGTGCTACCGACAACAGAGAGACCCAGTACTTC. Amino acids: CGATDNRETQYF.

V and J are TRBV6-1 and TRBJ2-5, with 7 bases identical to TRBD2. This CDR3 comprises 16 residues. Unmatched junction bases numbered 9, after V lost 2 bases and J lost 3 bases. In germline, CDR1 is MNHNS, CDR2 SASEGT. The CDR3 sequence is CASSEMRGGGKETQYF. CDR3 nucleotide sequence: TGTGCCAGCAGTGAAATGCGCGGGGGTGGTAAAGAGACCCAGTACTTC.

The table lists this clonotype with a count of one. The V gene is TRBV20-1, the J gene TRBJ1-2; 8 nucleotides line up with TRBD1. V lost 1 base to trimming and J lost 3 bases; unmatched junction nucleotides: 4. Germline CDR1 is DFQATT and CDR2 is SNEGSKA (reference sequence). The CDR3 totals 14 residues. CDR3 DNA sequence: TGCAGTGCTAGAGCCGGGACAGGTGACTATGGCTACACCTTC. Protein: CSARAGTGDYGYTF.

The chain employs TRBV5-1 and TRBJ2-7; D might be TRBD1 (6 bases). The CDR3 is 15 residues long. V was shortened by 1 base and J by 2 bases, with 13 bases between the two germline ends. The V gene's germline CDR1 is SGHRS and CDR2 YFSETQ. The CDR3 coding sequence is TGCGCCAGCAGCTTGCAGGGGAAGGGAACCTACGAGCAGTACTTC. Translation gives CASSLQGKGTYEQYF.

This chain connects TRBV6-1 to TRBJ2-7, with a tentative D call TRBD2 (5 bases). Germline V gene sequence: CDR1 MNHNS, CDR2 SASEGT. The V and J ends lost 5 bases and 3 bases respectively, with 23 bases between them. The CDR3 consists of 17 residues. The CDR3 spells CASSPRRSGIWVYEQYF. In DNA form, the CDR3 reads TGTGCCAGCAGTCCTCGAAGGTCCGGGATTTGGGTCTACGAGCAGTACTTC.

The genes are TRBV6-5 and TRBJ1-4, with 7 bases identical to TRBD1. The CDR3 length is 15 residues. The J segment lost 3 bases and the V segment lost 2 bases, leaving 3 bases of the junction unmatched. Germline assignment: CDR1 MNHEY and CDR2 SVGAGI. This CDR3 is CASSYGQASNEKLFF. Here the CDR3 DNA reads TGTGCCAGCAGTTACGGACAGGCCTCTAATGAAAAACTGTTTTTT.

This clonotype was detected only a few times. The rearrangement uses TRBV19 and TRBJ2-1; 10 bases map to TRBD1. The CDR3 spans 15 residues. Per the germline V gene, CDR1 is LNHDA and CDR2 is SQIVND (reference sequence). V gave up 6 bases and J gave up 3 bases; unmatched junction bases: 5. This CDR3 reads CASRPWDRGYNEQFF. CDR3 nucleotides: TGTGCCAGTAGGCCTTGGGACAGGGGCTACAATGAGCAGTTCTTC.